Here is one TCR beta chain with its context. This may be a read error: a much more frequent sequence differs by one nucleotide. Likely a read error: the CDR3 ends without its conserved phenylalanine or tryptophan. V shed 0 bases and J shed 6 bases, with 6 bases lying between them. This CDR3 is 13 amino acids long. Germline V lookup: CDR1 SGHVS, CDR2 FQNEAQ. Each CDR3 protein is one row after TCRdb ran MiXCR on the PCR reads. The sample holds roughly 11,000 distinct CDR3 sequences; over 45% are singletons and the top ten take under 11%. This specimen belongs to a study of immune characterization of retroperitoneal liposarcoma.

This chain uses TRBV7-8 with TRBJ2-1; D gene ambiguous. The sample was tumor tissue. The clonotype was recovered from a female donor with retroperitoneal liposarcoma. CDR3 bases: TGTGCCAGCAGCTTAGCGGAGTTCAATGAGCAGTTCTCC. Amino acids: CASSLAEFNEQFS.